This note documents a single T cell receptor (beta chain) sequence. The antigen is not known. Produced via immunoSEQ multiplex PCR; TCRdb's table is partial and in-frame only. The sample includes around 110,000 clones, roughly nine tenths of them seen just once. Germline-derived CDR1 and CDR2 are SGHDT and YYEEEE. Trimming left V 1 base short and J 5 bases short, with 6 bases between. This CDR3 has 13 amino acids. The data derive from a study of T cell responses to AZD1222 COVID-19 vaccine. Overall study findings and caveats: Donors, mostly white British, included more females; clonal diversity was possibly underestimated. Only a handful of AZD1222 recipients, more than 5 in all, had baseline seropositivity.

The chain couples TRBV5-6 to TRBJ2-2; possibly TRBD1 for D (5 bases). The receptor was isolated from an adult in good health. The sequencing here drew on peripheral blood, taken on day 0 of AZD1222 vaccination. The CDR3 DNA is TGTGCCAGCAGCTTGAAGGGGACCGGGGAGCTGTTTTTT. Protein sequence: CASSLKGTGELFF.